The text below deals with one T cell receptor beta chain. The antigen remains undetermined. The method was immunoSEQ multiplex PCR; TCRdb's version includes in-frame clones alone and lacks a portion of them. The data contain 650,000 to 800,000 clones, 72% of them singletons. CDR1 MNHEY and CDR2 SMNVEV come from the germline V gene (reference sequence). V lost 4 bases, J lost 0 bases, and 3 bases stayed unmatched. This CDR3 is built from 15 residues. This specimen comes from a study of shared clonotypes between healthy human individuals. In the CD4+ fraction, cells were divided into CD45RA+ naive and CD45RA-negative memory subsets. Study-level points and caveats: Four donors had 4% to 6.5% of their naive CD4 clonotypes in common. Clonotype sharing among donors was expected to depend on sequencing depth.

The sample was memory CD4+ T cells sorted from blood. Subset given: CD45RA-negative fraction. The origin of this receptor is a woman aged 25 to 39 in good health. This chain joins TRBV27 and TRBJ2-1, with 7 bases aligning to TRBD2. The CDR3 here is CASSSSGNSYNEQFF. The CDR3, as DNA: TGTGCCAGCAGTTCTAGCGGAAACTCCTACAATGAGCAGTTCTTC.